Detailed here is one TCR beta chain. Antigen specificity is unknown. The V end was cut by 8 bases, the J end by 7 bases, with 12 bases between. CDR3 length: 13 amino acids. The germline V gene encodes CDR1 MDHEN and CDR2 SYDVKM. One entry per CDR3 protein, called by TCRdb with MiXCR from the RT-PCR reads. This sample has approximately 530,000 distinct CDR3 sequences, with 6.5% to 8% found just once. This entry comes from a study of response to subunit inactivated influenza vaccine. Whole-study findings and limits: Authors suggested few new T cells are recruited by each seasonal influenza vaccination.

The V call is TRBV28, the J call TRBJ1-6, with D unresolved. The source of this sequence is a man aged 50 to 69 who received an inactivated influenza vaccine. Sequencing used PBMCs from blood, obtained less than 30 months after vaccination. In DNA, the CDR3 is TGTGCCAGCGGGAAGGGCCCCAATTCACCCCTCCACTTT. It encodes CASGKGPNSPLHF.